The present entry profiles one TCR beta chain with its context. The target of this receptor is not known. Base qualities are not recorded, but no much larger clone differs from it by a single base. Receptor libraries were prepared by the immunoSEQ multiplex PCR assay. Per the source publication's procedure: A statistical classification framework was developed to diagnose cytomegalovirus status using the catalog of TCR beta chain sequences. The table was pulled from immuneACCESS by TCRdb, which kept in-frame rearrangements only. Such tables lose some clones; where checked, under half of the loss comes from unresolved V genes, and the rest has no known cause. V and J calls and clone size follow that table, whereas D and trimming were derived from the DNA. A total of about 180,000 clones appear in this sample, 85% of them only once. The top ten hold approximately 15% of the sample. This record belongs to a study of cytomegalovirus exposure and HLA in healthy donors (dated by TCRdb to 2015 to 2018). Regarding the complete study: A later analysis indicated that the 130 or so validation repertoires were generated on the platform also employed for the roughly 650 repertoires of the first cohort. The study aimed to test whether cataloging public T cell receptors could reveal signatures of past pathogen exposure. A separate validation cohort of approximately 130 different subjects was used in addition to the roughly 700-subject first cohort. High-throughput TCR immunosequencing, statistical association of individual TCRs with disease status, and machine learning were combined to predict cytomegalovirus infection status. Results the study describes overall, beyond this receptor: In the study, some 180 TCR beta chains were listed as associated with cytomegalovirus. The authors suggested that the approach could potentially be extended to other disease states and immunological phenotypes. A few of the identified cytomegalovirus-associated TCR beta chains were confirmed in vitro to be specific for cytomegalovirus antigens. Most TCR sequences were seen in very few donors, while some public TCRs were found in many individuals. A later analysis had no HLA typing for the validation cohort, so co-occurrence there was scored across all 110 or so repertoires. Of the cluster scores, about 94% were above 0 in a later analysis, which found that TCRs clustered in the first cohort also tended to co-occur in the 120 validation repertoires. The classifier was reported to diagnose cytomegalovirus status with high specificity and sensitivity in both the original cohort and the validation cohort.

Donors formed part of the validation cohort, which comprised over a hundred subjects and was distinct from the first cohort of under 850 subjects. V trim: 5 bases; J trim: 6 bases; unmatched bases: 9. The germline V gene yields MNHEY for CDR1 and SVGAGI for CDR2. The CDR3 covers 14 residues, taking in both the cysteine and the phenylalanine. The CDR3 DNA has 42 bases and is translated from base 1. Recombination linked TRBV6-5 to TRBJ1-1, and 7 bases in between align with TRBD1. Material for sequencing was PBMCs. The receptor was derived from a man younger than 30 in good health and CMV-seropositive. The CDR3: CASSPWTGVSEAFF. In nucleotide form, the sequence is TGTGCCAGCAGTCCTTGGACAGGCGTCTCTGAAGCTTTCTTT.